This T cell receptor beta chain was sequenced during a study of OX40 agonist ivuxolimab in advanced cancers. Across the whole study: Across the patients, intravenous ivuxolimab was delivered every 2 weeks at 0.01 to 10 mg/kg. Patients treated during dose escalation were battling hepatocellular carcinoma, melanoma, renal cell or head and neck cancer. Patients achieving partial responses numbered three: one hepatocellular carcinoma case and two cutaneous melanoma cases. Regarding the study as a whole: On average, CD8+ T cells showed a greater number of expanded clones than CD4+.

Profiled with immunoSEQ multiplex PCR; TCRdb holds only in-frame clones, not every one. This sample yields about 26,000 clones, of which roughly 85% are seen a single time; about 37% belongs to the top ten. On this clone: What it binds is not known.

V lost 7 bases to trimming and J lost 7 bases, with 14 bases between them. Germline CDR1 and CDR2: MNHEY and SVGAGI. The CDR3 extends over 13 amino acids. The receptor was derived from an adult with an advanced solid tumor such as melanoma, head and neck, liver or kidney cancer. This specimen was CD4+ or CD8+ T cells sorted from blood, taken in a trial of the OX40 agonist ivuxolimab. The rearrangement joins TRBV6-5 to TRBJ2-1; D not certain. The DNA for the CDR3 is TGTGCCAGCACTTATGCCCGAGGAAATGAGCAGTTCTTC. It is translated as CASTYARGNEQFF.